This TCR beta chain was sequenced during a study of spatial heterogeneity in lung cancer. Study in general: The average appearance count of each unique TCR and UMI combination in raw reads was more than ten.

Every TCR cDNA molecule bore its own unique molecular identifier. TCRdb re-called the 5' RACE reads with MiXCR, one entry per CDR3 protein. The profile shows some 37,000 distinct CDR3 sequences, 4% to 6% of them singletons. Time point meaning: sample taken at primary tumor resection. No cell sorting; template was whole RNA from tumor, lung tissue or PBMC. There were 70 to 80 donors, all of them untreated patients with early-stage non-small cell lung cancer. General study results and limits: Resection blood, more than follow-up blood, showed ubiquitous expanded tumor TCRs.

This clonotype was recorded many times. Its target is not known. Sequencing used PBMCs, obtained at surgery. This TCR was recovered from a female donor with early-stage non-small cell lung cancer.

This CDR3 reads CASSSLRSSGPLSPVGSFF. CDR3 in DNA: TGTGCCAGCAGCTCGTTACGATCTAGCGGGCCCCTCTCCCCCGTAGGGTCGTTCTTC. This chain connects TRBV7-9 to TRBJ2-1; 8 bases fit TRBD2. The CDR3 is 19 amino acids. Trimming removed 4 bases from V and 15 bases from J; junction bases left unmatched: 29. Germline V gene sequence: CDR1 SEHNR, CDR2 FQNEAQ (reference sequence).